This T cell receptor (beta chain) is from a study of spatial heterogeneity in lung cancer (dated by TCRdb to the late 2010s). Describing the broader study: More beta-chain than alpha-chain transcripts were consistently detected, likely reflecting higher beta-chain transcript abundance. In tumor regions, TCR transcript counts showed a strong correlation with a T cell transcriptional module score derived from matched bulk RNA-seq. In the raw uncorrected reads, each unique combination of TCR and UMI appeared more than ten times on average. In non-small cell lung cancer, the study made a quantitative comparison of TCR alpha and beta repertoires among multiple tumor regions, matched nontumor lung and blood. The study linked features of the TCR repertoire to counts of nonsynonymous mutations, which were determined by whole-exome sequencing of tumor tissue. Both alpha and beta chains were TCR-sequenced in 200 to 250 tumor regions, approximately 68 matched nontumor lung samples and 56 PBMC samples obtained at surgery. General conclusions and limits of the study: Confirming at a functional level the hypothesis that regional TCRs recognize regional mutations was considered to require additional single-cell paired TCR alpha and beta sequencing. TCR-seq was estimated to cover only 6.5% to 9% of tumor T cells for alpha chains and approximately 13% for beta chains. The count of ubiquitous expanded TCRs correlated with the count of ubiquitous nonsynonymous mutations, and the count of regional expanded TCRs correlated with the count of regional nonsynonymous mutations. The tumor nonsynonymous mutation count correlated with the number of expanded intratumoral alpha and beta TCRs.

The library was produced with 5' RACE. The data were produced on a NextSeq 500. In the TCR library protocol, a unique molecular identifier was attached to each TCR cDNA molecule so that PCR and sequencing errors could be corrected. The original pipeline was this. TCR identification, UMI-based error correction and CDR3 extraction were performed with Decombinator tools. TCRs above a frequency of 2 per 1,000, corresponding to the top 1% of the tumor frequency distribution, were defined as expanded. Expanded tumor TCRs were classed as regional if statistically deemed absent (corrected P<0.05) from at least one tumor region, otherwise ubiquitous. Renyi diversity was calculated using the R vegan package after each repertoire was subsampled 100 times to 5,000 TCRs. CDR3 similarity networks were constructed using string-kernel similarity of amino acid triplets, with links drawn between CDR3s whose pairwise similarity was above 0.82. TCRdb ran its own pipeline on the public reads, namely fastp trimming at Q25 and MiXCR clone calling, and kept in-frame beta chains. Rows matching on CDR3 protein sequence are summarized as one entry with the most common DNA and genes. Here the V and J calls rest on TCRdb's processing, not on the authors' analysis. The sample table shows about 14,000 distinct CDR3 sequences, and about 4% are seen once. The leading ten clones occupy 6.5% to 9% of the sample.

The CDR3 contains 16 residues, cysteine and phenylalanine counted. Solely the CDR3 DNA is kept, with 48 bases framed from the first base. CDR1 MGHRA and CDR2 YSYEKL were looked up in the germline V gene. V loses 4 bases of germline sequence and J loses 4 bases, and the interval between the two ends is 17 bases. This specimen's time point label, interpreted: sample taken at primary tumor resection. Samples were obtained from about 69 patients with early-stage, untreated non-small cell lung cancer from the lung TRACERx cohort. Whole RNA extracted from tumor and nontumor lung tissue, or from cryopreserved PBMC samples, was used for TCR sequencing without cell sorting. Only patients with enough RNA available from two or more tumor regions were chosen for TCR sequencing. Before selection, tumor and adjacent nontumor lung specimens were reviewed by a lung pathologist. At least ten counts were recorded for this clonotype. Its specific antigen is unknown. Nothing much larger sits one base from this clone, and base qualities are not available.

The source was lung tumor tissue, collected at surgery. The TCR originated in a male donor with early-stage non-small cell lung cancer. The rearranged chain carries TRBV4-1 and TRBJ1-5; too little of a D gene remains to name it. The nucleotide sequence reads TGCGCCAGCAGCCCCAACAGATACAACACGAATCAGCCCCAGCATTTT. Its product reads: CASSPNRYNTNQPQHF.